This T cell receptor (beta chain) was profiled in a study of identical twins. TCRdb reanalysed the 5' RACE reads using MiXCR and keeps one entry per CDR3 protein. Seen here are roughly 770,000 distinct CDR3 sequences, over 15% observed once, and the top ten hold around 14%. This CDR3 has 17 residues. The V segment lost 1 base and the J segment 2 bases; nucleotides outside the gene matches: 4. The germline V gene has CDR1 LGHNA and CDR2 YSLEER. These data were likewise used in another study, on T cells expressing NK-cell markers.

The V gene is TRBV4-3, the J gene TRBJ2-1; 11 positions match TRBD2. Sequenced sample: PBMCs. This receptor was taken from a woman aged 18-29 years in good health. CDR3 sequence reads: CASSQVLTSGAYNEQFF. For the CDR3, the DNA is TGCGCCAGCAGCCAAGTTCTGACTAGCGGGGCCTACAATGAGCAGTTCTTC.